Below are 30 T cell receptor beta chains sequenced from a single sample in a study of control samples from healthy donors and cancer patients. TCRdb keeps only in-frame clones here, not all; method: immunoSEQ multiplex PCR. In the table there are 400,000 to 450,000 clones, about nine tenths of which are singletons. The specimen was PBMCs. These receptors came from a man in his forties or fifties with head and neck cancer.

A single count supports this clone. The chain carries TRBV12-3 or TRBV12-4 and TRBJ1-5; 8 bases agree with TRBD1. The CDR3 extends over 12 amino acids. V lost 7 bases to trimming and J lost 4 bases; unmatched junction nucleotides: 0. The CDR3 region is CASNRGNQPQHF. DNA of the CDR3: TGTGCCAGCAACAGGGGGAATCAGCCCCAGCATTTT.

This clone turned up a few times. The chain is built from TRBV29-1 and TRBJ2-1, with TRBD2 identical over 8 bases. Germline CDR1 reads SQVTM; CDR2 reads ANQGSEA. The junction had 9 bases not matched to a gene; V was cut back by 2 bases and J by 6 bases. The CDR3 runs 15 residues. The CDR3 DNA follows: TGCAGCGTTGAAAGCGGGAGTACAAGAGGCAATGAGCAGTTCTTC. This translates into CSVESGSTRGNEQFF.

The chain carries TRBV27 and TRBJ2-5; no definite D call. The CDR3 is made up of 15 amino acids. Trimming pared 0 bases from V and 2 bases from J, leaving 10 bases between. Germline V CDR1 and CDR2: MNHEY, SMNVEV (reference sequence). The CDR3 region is CASSLSGWPQETQYF. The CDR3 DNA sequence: TGTGCCAGCAGTTTATCGGGCTGGCCTCAAGAGACCCAGTACTTC.

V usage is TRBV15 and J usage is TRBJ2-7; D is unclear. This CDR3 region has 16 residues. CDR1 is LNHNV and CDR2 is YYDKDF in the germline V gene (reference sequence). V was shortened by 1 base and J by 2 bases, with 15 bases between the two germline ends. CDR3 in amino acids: CATSRVTLPSPYEQYF. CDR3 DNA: TGTGCCACCAGCAGAGTAACATTGCCTTCCCCCTACGAGCAGTACTTC.

The CDR3 protein is CATQTPSGTRETQYF. The CDR3 coding sequence is TGTGCGACGCAGACCCCCAGCGGGACCCGGGAGACCCAGTACTTC. This sequence joins TRBV5-4 and TRBJ2-5; 7 bases fit TRBD2. This CDR3 has 15 amino acids. Looked up from germline, CDR1 is SGHNT and CDR2 is YYREEE (reference sequence).

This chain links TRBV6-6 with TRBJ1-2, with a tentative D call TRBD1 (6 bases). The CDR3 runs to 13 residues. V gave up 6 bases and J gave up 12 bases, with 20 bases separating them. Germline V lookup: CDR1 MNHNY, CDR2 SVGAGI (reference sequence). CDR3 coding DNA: TGTGCCAGCAGCGGTACAGGGACTCTTCCTCACACCTTC. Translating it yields CASSGTGTLPHTF.

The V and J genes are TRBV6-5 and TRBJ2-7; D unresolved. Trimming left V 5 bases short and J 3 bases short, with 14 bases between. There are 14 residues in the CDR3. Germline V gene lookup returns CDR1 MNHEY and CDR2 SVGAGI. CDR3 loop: CASSRSGERYEQYF. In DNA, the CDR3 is TGTGCCAGCAGTAGGTCCGGCGAGCGCTACGAGCAGTACTTC.

The CDR3 sequence is CASSLTASRGNTGELFF. As DNA, the CDR3 is TGTGCCAGCAGCTTAACCGCGAGCAGGGGAAACACCGGGGAGCTGTTTTTT. V usage is TRBV7-3 and J usage is TRBJ2-2; possible D gene TRBD1, 6 bases. CDR1 is SGHTA, CDR2 FQGTGA, per germline. Trimming cost V 0 bases and J 2 bases, with 13 bases left between them. This CDR3 region has 17 residues.

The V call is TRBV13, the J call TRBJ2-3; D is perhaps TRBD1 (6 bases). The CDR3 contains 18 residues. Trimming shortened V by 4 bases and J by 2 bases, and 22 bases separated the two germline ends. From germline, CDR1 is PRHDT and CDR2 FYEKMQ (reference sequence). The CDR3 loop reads CASSSKDSLATDTDTQYF. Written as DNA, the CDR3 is TGTGCCAGCAGCTCGAAGGACAGCCTAGCTACAGACACAGATACGCAGTATTTT.

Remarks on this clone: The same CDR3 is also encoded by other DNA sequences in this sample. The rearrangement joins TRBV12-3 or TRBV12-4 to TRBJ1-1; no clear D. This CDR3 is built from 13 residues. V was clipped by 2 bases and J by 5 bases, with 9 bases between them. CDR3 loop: CASSLKGGTEAFF. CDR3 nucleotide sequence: TGTGCCAGCAGTTTAAAGGGAGGGACTGAAGCTTTCTTT.

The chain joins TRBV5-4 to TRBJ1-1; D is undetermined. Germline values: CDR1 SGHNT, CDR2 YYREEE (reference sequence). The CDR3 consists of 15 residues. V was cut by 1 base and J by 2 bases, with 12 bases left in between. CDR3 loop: CASSLLAGGNTEAFF. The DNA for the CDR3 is TGTGCCAGCAGCTTGTTAGCAGGAGGTAACACTGAAGCTTTCTTT.

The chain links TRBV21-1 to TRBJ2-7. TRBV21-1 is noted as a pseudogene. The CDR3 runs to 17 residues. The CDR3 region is CASSKVPGPGNSYEQYF. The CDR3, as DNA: TGTGCCAGCAGCAAAGTGCCGGGACCAGGGAACTCCTACGAGCAGTACTTC.

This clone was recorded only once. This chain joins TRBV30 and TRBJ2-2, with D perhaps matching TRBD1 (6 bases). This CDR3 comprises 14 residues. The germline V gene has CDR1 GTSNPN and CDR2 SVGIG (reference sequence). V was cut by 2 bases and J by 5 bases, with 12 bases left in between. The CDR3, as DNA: TGTGCCTGGAGTTACAGGGCAGGGACCGGGGAGCTGTTTTTT. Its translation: CAWSYRAGTGELFF.

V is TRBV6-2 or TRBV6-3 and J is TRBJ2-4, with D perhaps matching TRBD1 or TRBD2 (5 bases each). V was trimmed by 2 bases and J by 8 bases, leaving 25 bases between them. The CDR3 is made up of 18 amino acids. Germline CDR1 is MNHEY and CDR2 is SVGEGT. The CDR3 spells CASSYPTSSPRGVDIQYF. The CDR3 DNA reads TGTGCCAGCAGTTACCCTACTTCATCCCCTAGGGGAGTTGACATTCAGTACTTC.

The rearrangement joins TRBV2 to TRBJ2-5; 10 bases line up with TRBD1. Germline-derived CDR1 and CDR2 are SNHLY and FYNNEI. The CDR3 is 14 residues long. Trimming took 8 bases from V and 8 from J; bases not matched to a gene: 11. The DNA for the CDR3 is TGTGCCAGCTGGATGGACAGGGGGAAAGGTACCCAGTACTTC. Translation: CASWMDRGKGTQYF.

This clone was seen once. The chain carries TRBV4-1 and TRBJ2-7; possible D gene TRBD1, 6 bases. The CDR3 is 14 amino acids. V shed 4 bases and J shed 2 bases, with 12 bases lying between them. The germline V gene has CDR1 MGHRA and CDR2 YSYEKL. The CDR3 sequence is CASSRMQGPYEQYF. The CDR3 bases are TGCGCCAGCAGCCGAATGCAGGGGCCCTACGAGCAGTACTTC.

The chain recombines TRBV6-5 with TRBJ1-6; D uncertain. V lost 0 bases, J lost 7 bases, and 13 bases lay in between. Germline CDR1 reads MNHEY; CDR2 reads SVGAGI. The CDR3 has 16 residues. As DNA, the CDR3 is TGTGCCAGCAGTTACTCGACCGTACAGCTGAATTCACCCCTCCACTTT. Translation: CASSYSTVQLNSPLHF.

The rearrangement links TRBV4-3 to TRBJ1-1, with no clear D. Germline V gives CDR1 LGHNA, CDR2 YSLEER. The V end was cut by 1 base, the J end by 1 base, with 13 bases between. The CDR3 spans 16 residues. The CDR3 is CASSQVFYPGNTEAFF. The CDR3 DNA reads TGCGCCAGCAGCCAAGTTTTTTATCCCGGGAACACTGAAGCTTTCTTT.

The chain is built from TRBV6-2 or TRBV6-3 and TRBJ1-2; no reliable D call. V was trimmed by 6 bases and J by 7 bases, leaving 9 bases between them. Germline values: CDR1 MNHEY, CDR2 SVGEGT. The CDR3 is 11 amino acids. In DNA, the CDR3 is TGTGCCAGCAGCCATGGGCTTGGCTACACCTTC. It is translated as CASSHGLGYTF.

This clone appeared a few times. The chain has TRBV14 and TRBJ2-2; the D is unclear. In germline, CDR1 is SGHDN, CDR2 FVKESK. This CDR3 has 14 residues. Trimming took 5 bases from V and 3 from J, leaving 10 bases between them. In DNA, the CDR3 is TGTGCCAGCAGCGGGCCCGCGGACACCGGGGAGCTGTTTTTT. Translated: CASSGPADTGELFF. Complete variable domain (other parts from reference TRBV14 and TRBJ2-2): EAGVTQFPSHSVIEKGQTVTLRCDPISGHDNLYWYRRVMGKEIKFLLHFVKESKQDESGMPNNRFLAERTGGTYSTLKVQPAELEDSGVYFCASSGPADTGELFFGEGSRLTVL.

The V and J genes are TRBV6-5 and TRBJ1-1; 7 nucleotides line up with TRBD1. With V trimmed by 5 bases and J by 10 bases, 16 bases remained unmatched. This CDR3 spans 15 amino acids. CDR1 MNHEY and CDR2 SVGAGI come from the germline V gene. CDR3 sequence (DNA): TGTGCCAGCAGTCCAAGACCCCAGGGGGATGCTGTAGCTTTCTTT. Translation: CASSPRPQGDAVAFF.

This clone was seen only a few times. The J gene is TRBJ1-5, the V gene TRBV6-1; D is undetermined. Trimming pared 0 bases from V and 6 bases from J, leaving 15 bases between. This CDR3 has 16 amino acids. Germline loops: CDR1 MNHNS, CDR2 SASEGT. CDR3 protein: CASSEASSWLSQPQHF. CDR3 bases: TGTGCCAGCAGTGAAGCGAGCTCGTGGTTAAGTCAGCCCCAGCATTTT.

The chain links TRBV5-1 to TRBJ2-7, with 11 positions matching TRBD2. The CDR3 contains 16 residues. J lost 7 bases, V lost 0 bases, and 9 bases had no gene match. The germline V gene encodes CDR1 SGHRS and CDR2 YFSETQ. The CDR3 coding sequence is TGCGCCAGCAGCTTGGTTTGGGGACTAGCGGTGCGGGAGCAGTACTTC. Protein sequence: CASSLVWGLAVREQYF.

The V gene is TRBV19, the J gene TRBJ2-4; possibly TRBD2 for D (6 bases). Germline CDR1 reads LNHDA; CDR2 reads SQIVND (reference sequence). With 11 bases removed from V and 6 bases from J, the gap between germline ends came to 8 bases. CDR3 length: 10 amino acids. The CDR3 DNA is TGTGCCGCGGGGATAAACATTCAGTACTTC. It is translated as CAAGINIQYF.

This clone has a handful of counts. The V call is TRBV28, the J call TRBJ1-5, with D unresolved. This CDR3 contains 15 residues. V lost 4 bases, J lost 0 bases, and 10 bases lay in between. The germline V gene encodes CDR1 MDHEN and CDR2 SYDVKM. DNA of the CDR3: TGTGCCAGCAGTTCGACCCTATATAGCAATCAGCCCCAGCATTTT. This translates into CASSSTLYSNQPQHF.

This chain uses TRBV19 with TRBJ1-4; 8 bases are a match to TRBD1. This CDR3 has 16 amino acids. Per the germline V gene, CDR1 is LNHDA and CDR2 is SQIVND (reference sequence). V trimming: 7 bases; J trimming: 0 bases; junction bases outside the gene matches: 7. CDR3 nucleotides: TGTGCCAGTAAAGAGACAGGGGCTGCAACTAATGAAAAACTGTTTTTT. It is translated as CASKETGAATNEKLFF. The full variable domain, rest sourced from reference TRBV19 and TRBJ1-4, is DGGITQSPKYLFRKEGQNVTLSCEQNLNHDAMYWYRQDPGQGLRLIYYSQIVNDFQKGDIAEGYSVSREKKESFPLTVTSAQKNPTAFYLCASKETGAATNEKLFFGSGTQLSVL.

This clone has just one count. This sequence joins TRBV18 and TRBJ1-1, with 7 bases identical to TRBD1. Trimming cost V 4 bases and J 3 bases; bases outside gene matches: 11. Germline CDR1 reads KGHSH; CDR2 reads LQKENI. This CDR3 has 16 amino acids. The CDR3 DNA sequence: TGTGCCAGCTCACTTGCAGGGGGGGGAGTGGACACTGAAGCTTTCTTT. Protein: CASSLAGGGVDTEAFF.

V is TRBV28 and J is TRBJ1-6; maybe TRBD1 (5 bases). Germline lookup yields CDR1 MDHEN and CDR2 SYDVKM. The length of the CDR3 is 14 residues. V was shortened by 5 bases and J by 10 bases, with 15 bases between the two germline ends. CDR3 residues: CASSLSPGDSPLHF. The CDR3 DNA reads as TGTGCCAGCAGTCTATCACCGGGGGACTCACCCCTCCACTTT.

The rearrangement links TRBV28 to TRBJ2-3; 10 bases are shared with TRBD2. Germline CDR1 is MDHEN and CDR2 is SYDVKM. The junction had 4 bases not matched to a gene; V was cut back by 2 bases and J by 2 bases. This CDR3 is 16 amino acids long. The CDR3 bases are TGTGCCAGCAGTTTAATCCTAGCGGGGGACACAGATACGCAGTATTTT. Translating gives CASSLILAGDTDTQYF. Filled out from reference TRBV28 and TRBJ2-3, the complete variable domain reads DVKVTQSSRYLVKRTGEKVFLECVQDMDHENMFWYRQDPGLGLRLIYFSYDVKMKEKGDIPEGYSVSREKKERFSLILESASTNQTSMYLCASSLILAGDTDTQYFGPGTRLTVL.

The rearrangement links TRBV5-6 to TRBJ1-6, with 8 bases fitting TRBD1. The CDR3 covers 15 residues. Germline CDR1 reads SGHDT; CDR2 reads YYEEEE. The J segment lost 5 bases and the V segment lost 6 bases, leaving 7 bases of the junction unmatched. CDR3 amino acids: CASNQWTGNNSPLHF. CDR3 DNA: TGTGCCAGCAACCAATGGACAGGGAATAATTCACCCCTCCACTTT.